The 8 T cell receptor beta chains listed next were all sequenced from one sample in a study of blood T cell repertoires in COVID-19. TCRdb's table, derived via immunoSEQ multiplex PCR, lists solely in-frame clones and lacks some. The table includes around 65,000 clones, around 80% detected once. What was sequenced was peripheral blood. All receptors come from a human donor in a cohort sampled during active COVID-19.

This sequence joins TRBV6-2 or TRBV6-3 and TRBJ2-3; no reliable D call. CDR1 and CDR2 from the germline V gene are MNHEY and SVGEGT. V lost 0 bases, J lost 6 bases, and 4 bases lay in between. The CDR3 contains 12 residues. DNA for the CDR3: TGTGCCAGCAGTTACTCTCAGGATACGCAGTATTTT. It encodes CASSYSQDTQYF.

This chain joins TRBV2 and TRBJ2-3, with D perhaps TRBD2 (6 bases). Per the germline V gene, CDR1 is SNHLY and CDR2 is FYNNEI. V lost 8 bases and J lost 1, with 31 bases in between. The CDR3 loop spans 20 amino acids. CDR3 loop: CASARGLRLEFTAGTDTQYF. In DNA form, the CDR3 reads TGTGCCAGCGCGAGAGGGTTGAGACTAGAGTTTACGGCGGGCACAGATACGCAGTATTTT.

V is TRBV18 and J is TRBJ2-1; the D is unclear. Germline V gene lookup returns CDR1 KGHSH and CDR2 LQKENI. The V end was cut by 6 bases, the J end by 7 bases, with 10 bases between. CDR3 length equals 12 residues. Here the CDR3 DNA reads TGTGCCAGCTCTGCAGAAAGTAATGAGCAGTTCTTC. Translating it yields CASSAESNEQFF. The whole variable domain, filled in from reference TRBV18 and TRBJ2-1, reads NAGVMQNPRHLVRRRGQEARLRCSPMKGHSHVYWYRQLPEEGLKFMVYLQKENIIDESGMPKERFSAEFPKEGPSILRIQQVVRGDSAAYFCASSAESNEQFFGPGTRLTVL.

CDR3 bases: TGCGCCAGCAGCCTTTCGGAGCGACAGGGGGCCAACGAGCAGTACTTC. It is translated as CASSLSERQGANEQYF. The chain recombines TRBV4-3 with TRBJ2-7; 10 nucleotides align to TRBD1. From germline, CDR1 is LGHNA and CDR2 YSLEER. This CDR3 region has 16 residues. The junction had 11 bases not matched to a gene; V was cut back by 4 bases and J by 5 bases.

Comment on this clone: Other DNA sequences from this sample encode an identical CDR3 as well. In DNA, the CDR3 is TGTGCCTGGAGTGTACTAGCGGGAGGGTACAATGAGCAGTTCTTC. Translating gives CAWSVLAGGYNEQFF. This rearrangement joins TRBV30 to TRBJ2-1, with 13 bases fitting TRBD2. Germline CDR1 and CDR2: GTSNPN and SVGIG (reference sequence). The CDR3 contains 15 residues. V dropped 0 bases and J dropped 4; count of bases not matched to a gene: 0.

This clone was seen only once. The CDR3 spells CASSPPGYGYTF. The CDR3 DNA reads TGTGCCAGCAGTCCCCCCGGGTATGGCTACACCTTC. V is TRBV28 and J is TRBJ1-2; D uncertain. The CDR3 sequence is 12 residues long. V was cut by 5 bases and J by 5 bases, with 9 bases left in between. Germline assignment: CDR1 MDHEN and CDR2 SYDVKM.

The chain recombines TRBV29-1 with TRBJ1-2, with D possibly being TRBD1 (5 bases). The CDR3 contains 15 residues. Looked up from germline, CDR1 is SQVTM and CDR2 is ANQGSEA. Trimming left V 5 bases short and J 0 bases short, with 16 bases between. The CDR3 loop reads CSVLTERLANYGYTF. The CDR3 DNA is TGCAGCGTTCTGACAGAGCGATTAGCTAACTATGGCTACACCTTC.

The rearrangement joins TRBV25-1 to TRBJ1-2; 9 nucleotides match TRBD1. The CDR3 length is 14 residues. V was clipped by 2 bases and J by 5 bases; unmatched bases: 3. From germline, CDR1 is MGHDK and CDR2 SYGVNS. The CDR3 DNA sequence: TGTGCCAGCAGTGAAGGGACAGGGCGGTATGGCTACACCTTC. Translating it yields CASSEGTGRYGYTF.